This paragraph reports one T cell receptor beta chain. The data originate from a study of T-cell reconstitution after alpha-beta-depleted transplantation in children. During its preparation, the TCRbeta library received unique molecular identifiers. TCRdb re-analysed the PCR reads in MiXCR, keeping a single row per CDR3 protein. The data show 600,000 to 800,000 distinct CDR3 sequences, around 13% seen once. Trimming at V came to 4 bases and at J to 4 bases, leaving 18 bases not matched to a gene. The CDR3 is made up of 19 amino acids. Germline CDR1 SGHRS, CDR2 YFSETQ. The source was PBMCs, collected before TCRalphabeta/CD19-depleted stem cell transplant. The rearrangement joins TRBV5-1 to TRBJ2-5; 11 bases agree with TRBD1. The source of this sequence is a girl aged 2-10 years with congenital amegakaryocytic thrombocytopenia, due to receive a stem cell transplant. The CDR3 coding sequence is TGCGCCAGCAGCGATCGTGTAAGGGCTTGGACAGGGGGCGCAGAGACCCAGTACTTC. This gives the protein CASSDRVRAWTGGAETQYF.